The next 28 T cell receptor beta chains were all read from a single sample in a study of blood T cell repertoires in COVID-19 (dated by TCRdb to the early 2020s). Library preparation used the immunoSEQ multiplex PCR assay. In its TCRdb copy, this immuneACCESS table keeps in-frame sequences only and misses some clones. Where compared with another copy, unresolved V genes explain less than half of these, and the others have no known cause. Across this sample there are roughly 100,000 clones, with 60% to 85% seen only once. The ten largest clones capture more than 5.5% of the sample. Specimen: peripheral blood. The receptors derive from a man older than 75 with COVID-19, enrolled during active disease.

The chain combines TRBV19 with TRBJ2-4; D uncertain. Per the germline V gene, CDR1 is LNHDA and CDR2 is SQIVND (reference sequence). Trimming removed 6 bases from V and 10 bases from J, with 16 bases in between. This CDR3 comprises 13 residues. The CDR3 region is CASSQYRDSIQYF. Here the CDR3 DNA reads TGTGCCAGTAGCCAATACAGAGATTCAATTCAGTACTTC. Looking up the rest from reference TRBV19 and TRBJ2-4 gives the full variable domain: DGGITQSPKYLFRKEGQNVTLSCEQNLNHDAMYWYRQDPGQGLRLIYYSQIVNDFQKGDIAEGYSVSREKKESFPLTVTSAQKNPTAFYLCASSQYRDSIQYFGAGTRLSVL.

This clone was observed a single time. CDR3 DNA sequence: TGTGCCAGCTCACCAACTAGCGAGTACGAGCAGTACTTC. Its translation is CASSPTSEYEQYF. The chain has TRBV18 and TRBJ2-7, with 7 nucleotides matching TRBD2. The CDR3 has 13 amino acids. CDR1 is KGHSH and CDR2 is LQKENI in the germline V gene. J gave up 4 bases and V 2 bases, and 2 bases lay outside the gene matches.

This clone has more than one count but fewer than ten. The chain joins TRBV2 to TRBJ1-1; tentative D call: TRBD1 (6 bases). Trimming removed 2 bases at V and 5 bases at J, with 12 bases between. Germline lookup yields CDR1 SNHLY and CDR2 FYNNEI. The CDR3 loop spans 14 amino acids. The CDR3, as DNA: TGTGCCAGCAGTGAATTGGAGGGGGGGACTGAAGCTTTCTTT. Encoded protein: CASSELEGGTEAFF.

The chain carries TRBV29-1 and TRBJ1-2, with 7 bases that match TRBD1. Germline-derived CDR1 and CDR2 are SQVTM and ANQGSEA. Germline trimming cut 4 bases from V and 4 bases from J; bases unmatched to any gene: 0. This CDR3 has 11 residues. CDR3 sequence reads: CSVGDSYGYTF. The CDR3 nucleotides are TGCAGCGTTGGGGACAGCTATGGCTACACCTTC. Using reference TRBV29-1 and TRBJ1-2 for the parts outside the CDR3, the full variable domain is SAVISQKPSRDICQRGTSLTIQCQVDSQVTMMFWYRQQPGQSLTLIATANQGSEATYESGFVIDKFPISRPNLTFSTLTVSNMSPEDSSIYLCSVGDSYGYTFGSGTRLTVV.

V gene TRBV6-5 combines with J gene TRBJ2-7, with D possibly matching TRBD2 (5 bases). CDR3 size: 13 residues. V gave up 6 bases and J gave up 3 bases, with 12 bases separating them. The germline V gene has CDR1 MNHEY and CDR2 SVGAGI. The CDR3 sequence is CASSPGWFYEQYF. CDR3 DNA: TGTGCCAGCAGCCCGGGATGGTTCTACGAGCAGTACTTC.

The chain is built from TRBV23-1 and TRBJ1-1, with D tentatively TRBD1 (6 bases). TRBV23-1 is classed as an ORF, of uncertain function. CDR3 size: 18 residues. With 0 bases removed from V and 3 bases from J, the gap between germline ends came to 20 bases. CDR3 bases: TGCGCCAGCAGTCAATCGCCAGGGGAAATAATGAGTCACACTGAAGCTTTCTTT. Its translation is CASSQSPGEIMSHTEAFF.

V and J are TRBV7-2 and TRBJ2-3; D perhaps matches TRBD1 (6 bases). Germline lookup yields CDR1 SGHTA and CDR2 FQGNSA. Trimming cost V 5 bases and J 1 base, with 13 bases left between them. The CDR3 totals 15 residues. As DNA, the CDR3 is TGTGCCAGCAGCCAACAGGGTATCGGCACAGATACGCAGTATTTT. Translating gives CASSQQGIGTDTQYF.

The chain uses TRBV27 and TRBJ1-1, with unresolved D. Germline CDR1 and CDR2: MNHEY and SMNVEV (reference sequence). V gave up 2 bases and J gave up 4 bases, with 11 bases separating them. This CDR3 spans 14 amino acids. The CDR3 region is CASSLNEGVTEAFF. CDR3 sequence (DNA): TGTGCCAGCAGTTTAAATGAGGGAGTCACTGAAGCTTTCTTT.

This clone was picked up one time. V usage is TRBV2 and J usage is TRBJ1-6; 7 bases fit TRBD1. The CDR3 consists of 15 residues. CDR1 and CDR2 (germline): SNHLY, FYNNEI. Unmatched junction bases numbered 10, after V lost 6 bases and J lost 8 bases. CDR3 in DNA: TGTGCCAGCAGGGACGGGACAGTGATCTATTCACCCCTCCACTTT. Translated: CASRDGTVIYSPLHF.

This clone has a handful of counts. The J gene is TRBJ2-4, the V gene TRBV30; D uncertain. This CDR3 is built from 14 residues. The V end lost 3 bases, the J end lost 0 bases, and 9 bases lay between the germline ends. The V gene's germline CDR1 is GTSNPN and CDR2 SVGIG (reference sequence). The DNA of the CDR3 is TGTGCCTGGAGACCCACAGAAGCCAAAAACATTCAGTACTTC. This gives the protein CAWRPTEAKNIQYF.

The chain recombines TRBV12-3 or TRBV12-4 with TRBJ1-6; unclear D gene. This CDR3 contains 12 residues. V was clipped by 4 bases and J by 7 bases, with 5 bases between them. CDR3 coding DNA: TGTGCCAGCAGTTCCCTAAATTCACCCCTCCACTTT. This gives the protein CASSSLNSPLHF.

This clone has a handful of counts. V is TRBV7-9 and J is TRBJ2-7; TRBD2 matches 9 bases. J gave up 2 bases and V 5 bases, and 7 bases lay outside the gene matches. There are 15 residues in the CDR3. Germline V gene lookup returns CDR1 SEHNR and CDR2 FQNEAQ (reference sequence). CDR3 residues: CASSALAGATYEQYF. In DNA, the CDR3 is TGTGCCAGCAGCGCGTTAGCGGGAGCCACCTACGAGCAGTACTTC.

Only a few counts were recorded for this clone. The chain joins TRBV6-6 to TRBJ1-2; perhaps TRBD1 as D (5 bases). The CDR3 has 13 amino acids. The germline CDR1 and CDR2 sequences are MNHNY and SVGAGI (reference sequence). With 2 bases removed from V and 8 bases from J, the gap between germline ends came to 12 bases. The DNA for the CDR3 is TGTGCCAGCAGTTACGGGGCAGGGAAAGGCTACACCTTC. This gives the protein CASSYGAGKGYTF.

This clone appeared a single time. The rearrangement uses TRBV5-6 and TRBJ1-2, with a possible D match to TRBD1 (5 bases). CDR3 size: 12 residues. V lost 0 bases and J 8 bases, leaving 8 bases between the germline ends. Germline V CDR1 and CDR2: SGHDT, YYEEEE. The CDR3 region has the DNA TGTGCCAGCAGCTTGGGGGGCCCCGGCTACACCTTC. Translated: CASSLGGPGYTF.

The genes are TRBV6-5 and TRBJ2-7; tentatively, D is TRBD2 (6 bases). The CDR3 extends over 13 amino acids. From germline, CDR1 is MNHEY and CDR2 SVGAGI. Trimming left V 5 bases short and J 4 bases short, with 12 bases between. The CDR3 DNA sequence: TGTGCCAGCAGTCCCGCGGCGGGGTACGAGCAGTACTTC. Translated: CASSPAAGYEQYF.

This clone has more than one count but fewer than ten. The J gene is TRBJ1-2, the V gene TRBV19; D remains unclear. The CDR3 has 14 residues. Germline CDR1 is LNHDA and CDR2 is SQIVND (reference sequence). Trimming took 3 bases from V and 4 from J, leaving 12 bases between them. CDR3 sequence: CASSIGQVPYGYTF. DNA for the CDR3: TGTGCCAGTAGTATTGGGCAGGTACCCTATGGCTACACCTTC.

J is TRBJ2-7 and V is TRBV28; maybe TRBD1 (6 bases). Germline V gives CDR1 MDHEN, CDR2 SYDVKM. The CDR3 sequence is 15 residues long. The V end lost 5 bases, the J end lost 0 bases, and 14 bases lay between the germline ends. For the CDR3, the DNA is TGTGCCAGCAGTAACCGGGACATACTCTCCTACGAGCAGTACTTC. It yields the protein CASSNRDILSYEQYF.

This clone was counted once. The V call is TRBV6-1, the J call TRBJ1-5; the D is unclear. Trimming removed 2 bases at V and 11 bases at J, with 10 bases between. From germline, CDR1 is MNHNS and CDR2 SASEGT. The CDR3 is made up of 12 amino acids. The CDR3 spells CASSERSQAQHF. CDR3 coding DNA: TGTGCCAGCAGTGAACGTTCCCAGGCCCAGCATTTT.

This clone has a single count. The chain employs TRBV19 and TRBJ2-5, with D perhaps TRBD1 (5 bases). V was pared by 2 bases and J by 0 bases, with 7 bases between. Germline V CDR1 and CDR2: LNHDA, SQIVND (reference sequence). The CDR3 is 14 residues long. Written as DNA, the CDR3 is TGTGCCAGTAGTATATCAGGGTACCAAGAGACCCAGTACTTC. Residues: CASSISGYQETQYF.

The CDR3 coding sequence is TGTGCCAGCAGTTTATCCGGACTGCGGCCCTACGAGCAGTACTTC. Translation: CASSLSGLRPYEQYF. The chain joins TRBV27 to TRBJ2-7; perhaps TRBD2 as D (5 bases). V dropped 0 bases and J dropped 2 bases, with 11 bases sitting between them. CDR3 length equals 15 residues. Per germline, CDR1 MNHEY and CDR2 SMNVEV (reference sequence).

This clone was seen only once. DNA for the CDR3: TGCGCCAGCGGTCTCGGACAGGGGGTTTCTAATTCACCCCTCCACTTT. Amino acid sequence: CASGLGQGVSNSPLHF. The gene calls are TRBV5-1 and TRBJ1-6, with 10 bases identical to TRBD1. Looked up from germline, CDR1 is SGHRS and CDR2 is YFSETQ. With 7 bases clipped from V and 6 bases from J, the junction kept 10 bases outside the gene matches. The CDR3 runs 16 residues. The full variable domain, in which reference TRBV5-1 and TRBJ1-6 provide the parts outside the CDR3, is KAGVTQTPRYLIKTRGQQVTLSCSPISGHRSVSWYQQTPGQGLQFLFEYFSETQRNKGNFPGRFSGRQFSNSRSEMNVSTLELGDSALYLCASGLGQGVSNSPLHFGNGTRLTVT.

The J gene is TRBJ1-6, the V gene TRBV7-6; 7 bases map to TRBD1. V lost 4 bases and J lost 9; bases outside the gene matches: 12. CDR1 and CDR2 from the germline V gene are SGHVS and FNYEAQ. This CDR3 is built from 16 residues. CDR3 nucleotides: TGTGCCAGCAGCTCAAACCCAGGGGGACTGGGTTCACCCCTCCACTTT. This encodes CASSSNPGGLGSPLHF.

The chain has TRBV24-1 and TRBJ1-6; D gene unclear. Trimming cost V 4 bases and J 6 bases, with 6 bases left between them. Germline CDR1 reads KGHDR; CDR2 reads SFDVKD. CDR3 length: 13 residues. CDR3 loop: CATSEFSNSPLHF. The CDR3 DNA sequence: TGTGCCACCAGTGAGTTCTCTAATTCACCCCTCCACTTT.

The chain employs TRBV24-1 and TRBJ2-1, with TRBD2 identical over 7 bases. J was trimmed by 4 bases and V by 3 bases; bases with no gene match: 11. This CDR3 spans 17 amino acids. CDR1 and CDR2 (germline): KGHDR, SFDVKD. CDR3 nucleotides: TGTGCCACCAGTGATGATGGGCGGGAGTCCTTTTACAATGAGCAGTTCTTC. Residues: CATSDDGRESFYNEQFF.

This clone came up a few times. The chain recombines TRBV4-3 with TRBJ1-2; 7 nucleotides agree with TRBD1. This CDR3 comprises 15 residues. V shed 3 bases, J shed 2 bases, and the junction held 6 bases outside the gene matches. Germline values: CDR1 LGHNA, CDR2 YSLEER. CDR3 DNA: TGCGCCAGCAGCCAGTCAATACAGGGGAACTATGGCTACACCTTC. Translated: CASSQSIQGNYGYTF.

This sequence joins TRBV28 and TRBJ2-1, with a weak D call TRBD2 (6 bases). Germline assignment: CDR1 MDHEN and CDR2 SYDVKM. CDR3 length equals 16 residues. V was cut by 6 bases and J by 1 base, with 16 bases left in between. The CDR3 loop is CASRPGGTGSYNEQFF. CDR3 nucleotide sequence: TGTGCCAGCAGACCCGGGGGAACTGGATCCTACAATGAGCAGTTCTTC.

The CDR3, as DNA: TGTGCCAGCAGCCCGGGGAGCGGGAATTCCTACAATGAGCAGTTCTTC. The encoded protein is CASSPGSGNSYNEQFF. This chain connects TRBV7-3 to TRBJ2-1, with 7 positions matching TRBD2. This CDR3 contains 16 residues. V lost 5 bases, J lost 1 base, and 8 bases stayed unmatched. Germline V CDR1 and CDR2: SGHTA, FQGTGA.

V and J are TRBV29-1 and TRBJ2-7; 11 bases are a match to TRBD2. The J segment lost 0 bases and the V segment lost 3 bases, leaving 1 base of the junction unmatched. Per germline, CDR1 SQVTM and CDR2 ANQGSEA. The CDR3 sequence is 14 residues long. The chain's CDR3 is CSVDGTSGSYEQYF. Here the CDR3 DNA reads TGCAGCGTTGACGGGACTAGCGGCTCCTACGAGCAGTACTTC.